What follows are 24 T cell receptor beta chains derived from one specimen sequenced in a study of T-cell memory formation after mild COVID-19. Each CDR3 protein is one row after TCRdb ran MiXCR on the 5' RACE reads. This sample has more than 100,000 distinct CDR3 sequences, with approximately 5.9% found just once. Sequencing was carried out using PBMCs or a T cell subset sorted from them (not recorded which). These receptors came from an adult woman who had mild COVID-19 (a few samples of this study predate the infection). Cell type and time point are not known.

This clonotype came up a few times. The rearrangement joins TRBV19 to TRBJ1-1; no definite D call. Germline V gives CDR1 LNHDA, CDR2 SQIVND (reference sequence). Trimming removed 6 bases at V and 0 bases at J, with 8 bases between. CDR3 size: 13 residues. CDR3 DNA sequence: TGTGCCAGTAGACCAGAGGTGAACACTGAAGCTTTCTTT. Translating it yields CASRPEVNTEAFF.

This clonotype was seen more than once but under ten times. This sequence joins TRBV12-3 or TRBV12-4 and TRBJ1-2; D call uncertain. The CDR3 is 13 residues long. The ends were cut back, 0 bases at V and 8 bases at J, with 10 bases in the middle. Here the CDR3 reads CASSLAPAAGYTF. CDR3 sequence (DNA): TGTGCCAGCAGTTTAGCGCCCGCGGCGGGCTACACCTTC.

The J gene is TRBJ1-1, the V gene TRBV12-3 or TRBV12-4; D not certain. V was clipped by 7 bases and J by 3 bases, with 12 bases between them. CDR3 length equals 13 residues. For the CDR3, the DNA is TGTGCCAGCAACCGGGAGCGGTACACTGAAGCTTTCTTT. This translates into CASNRERYTEAFF.

The chain's CDR3 is CASSLGTPWATDTQYF. CDR3 in DNA: TGTGCCAGCAGCTTAGGGACGCCTTGGGCCACAGATACGCAGTATTTT. The chain recombines TRBV7-9 with TRBJ2-3; no clear D gene. Deletions cut 1 base from V and 2 bases from J, with 13 bases between. The germline gives CDR1 SEHNR, CDR2 FQNEAQ (reference sequence). CDR3 length: 16 residues.

This clonotype was recorded a few times. The rearrangement links TRBV28 to TRBJ1-1; no firm D call. From germline, CDR1 is MDHEN and CDR2 SYDVKM. V gave up 6 bases and J gave up 5 bases, with 13 bases separating them. There are 13 residues in the CDR3. For the CDR3, the DNA is TGTGCCAGCAGGTCGTGGGGAAGAACTGAAGCTTTCTTT. Translating gives CASRSWGRTEAFF.

This clonotype turned up a few times. The rearrangement uses TRBV3-1 and TRBJ1-1; the match to TRBD1 covers 7 bases. Trimming took 0 bases from V and 1 from J; bases not matched to a gene: 5. Germline V CDR1 and CDR2: LGHDT, YNNKEL (reference sequence). The CDR3 sequence is 16 residues long. The CDR3 DNA reads as TGTGCCAGCAGCCAAGAGTCAGACAGGGAGAACACTGAAGCTTTCTTT. This codes for CASSQESDRENTEAFF. The whole variable domain, remainder taken from reference TRBV3-1 and TRBJ1-1, is DTAVSQTPKYLVTQMGNDKSIKCEQNLGHDTMYWYKQDSKKFLKIMFSYNNKELIINETVPNRFSPKSPDKAHLNLHINSLELGDSAVYFCASSQESDRENTEAFFGQGTRLTVV.

This clonotype appeared a few times. The rearrangement uses TRBV7-8 and TRBJ2-7; D not resolved. The CDR3 covers 14 residues. V lost 1 base and J 1 base, leaving 8 bases between the germline ends. CDR1 and CDR2 from the germline V gene are SGHVS and FQNEAQ. The CDR3, as DNA: TGTGCCAGCAGCTTAGAAGCCAGGTCCTACGAGCAGTACTTC. Residues: CASSLEARSYEQYF. The full variable domain, its missing parts supplied by reference TRBV7-8 and TRBJ2-7, is GAGVSQSPRYKVAKRGQDVALRCDPISGHVSLFWYQQALGQGPEFLTYFQNEAQLDKSGLPSDRFFAERPEGSVSTLKIQRTQQEDSAVYLCASSLEARSYEQYFGPGTRLTVT.

V usage is TRBV18 and J usage is TRBJ1-2; unclear D gene. The CDR3 has 14 residues. Per germline, CDR1 KGHSH and CDR2 LQKENI. V was shortened by 3 bases and J by 7 bases, with 15 bases between the two germline ends. CDR3 sequence: CASSPRAHSGGYTF. The CDR3 bases are TGTGCCAGCTCACCCCGGGCCCATTCTGGTGGCTACACCTTC.

This clonotype showed up many times. The chain links TRBV20-1 to TRBJ1-1, with a tentative D call TRBD1 (6 bases). Trimming cost V 5 bases and J 8 bases, with 12 bases left between them. The germline V gene encodes CDR1 DFQATT and CDR2 SNEGSKA (reference sequence). The CDR3 totals 11 residues. The CDR3 spells CSASQGLEAFF. The CDR3 DNA reads as TGCAGTGCTTCACAGGGCCTAGAAGCTTTCTTT.

This clonotype was seen many times. The CDR3 DNA reads TGTGCCAGCAGGGGCCCCTACAATGAGCAGTTCTTC. Amino acid sequence: CASRGPYNEQFF. This chain connects TRBV6-5 to TRBJ2-1; D ambiguous. V gave up 6 bases and J gave up 2 bases, with 5 bases separating them. The length of the CDR3 is 12 residues. Germline CDR1 reads MNHEY; CDR2 reads SVGAGI.

J is TRBJ2-7 and V is TRBV20-1, with D perhaps TRBD2 (6 bases). Germline V gene sequence: CDR1 DFQATT, CDR2 SNEGSKA (reference sequence). Trimming removed 0 bases at V and 0 bases at J, with 18 bases between. CDR3 length: 17 residues. As DNA, the CDR3 is TGCAGTGCTAGAGACGTCGCTCCTAGCGCCCGCTCCTACGAGCAGTACTTC. It specifies CSARDVAPSARSYEQYF.

This clonotype came up many times. J is TRBJ1-2 and V is TRBV4-3; no firm D call. V dropped 0 bases and J dropped 4 bases, with 9 bases sitting between them. The length of the CDR3 is 14 residues. Germline values: CDR1 LGHNA, CDR2 YSLEER. The CDR3 spells CASSQDIPSYGYTF. The CDR3 nucleotides read TGCGCCAGCAGCCAAGATATCCCGTCCTATGGCTACACCTTC.

This clonotype has just a few counts. V usage is TRBV14 and J usage is TRBJ1-2; D is undetermined. The CDR3 consists of 13 residues. Trimming removed 1 base at V and 8 bases at J, with 11 bases between. The germline V gene has CDR1 SGHDN and CDR2 FVKESK. CDR3 amino acids: CASSQGLLMGYTF. The CDR3 nucleotides are TGTGCCAGCAGCCAAGGTTTACTGATGGGCTACACCTTC.

This clonotype occurred many times. The chain joins TRBV11-2 to TRBJ2-5; 14 nucleotides agree with TRBD2. This CDR3 has 18 amino acids. Trimming took 5 bases from V and 5 from J; bases not matched to a gene: 13. CDR1 and CDR2 from the germline V gene are SGHAT and FQNNGV. The CDR3 nucleotides read TGTGCCAGCAGCCAAGGTCGACTAGCGGGAGGGCTCGGGGAGACCCAGTACTTC. Protein sequence: CASSQGRLAGGLGETQYF.

This clonotype showed up just a few times. The chain combines TRBV4-3 with TRBJ2-3; possibly TRBD1 or TRBD2 for D (6 bases each). Germline V gene data show CDR1 as LGHNA and CDR2 as YSLEER. Trimming took 2 bases from V and 6 from J, leaving 12 bases between them. The CDR3 loop spans 14 amino acids. CDR3 in DNA: TGCGCCAGCAGCCAACCGACGGGGGCGGATACGCAGTATTTT. This sequence encodes CASSQPTGADTQYF.

This clonotype has at least ten counts. The J gene is TRBJ2-3, the V gene TRBV5-1; tentative D call: TRBD1 (6 bases). CDR1 is SGHRS, CDR2 YFSETQ, per germline. The CDR3 totals 15 residues. Trimming stripped 3 bases from V and 1 base from J, with 12 bases between. The CDR3 DNA reads as TGCGCCAGCAGCTGGCAGGGGTACGGCACAGATACGCAGTATTTT. Encoded protein: CASSWQGYGTDTQYF.

The sample holds many counts of this clonotype. J is TRBJ2-1 and V is TRBV6-6; D ambiguous. Looked up from germline, CDR1 is MNHNY and CDR2 is SVGAGI (reference sequence). Trimming took off 6 bases at V and 10 bases at J, with 10 bases between the two ends. There are 11 residues in the CDR3. The CDR3 bases are TGTGCCAGCAGCCCCAGTGGGGAGCAGTTCTTC. Translated, it gives CASSPSGEQFF.

This clonotype was observed a few times. The rearrangement joins TRBV18 to TRBJ1-1; D call uncertain. Germline-derived CDR1 and CDR2 are KGHSH and LQKENI. This CDR3 spans 15 amino acids. The V gene lost 0 bases and the J gene lost 3 bases, with 11 bases spanning the gap. CDR3 in DNA: TGTGCCAGCTCACCACCGATGGGGTCGGACACTGAAGCTTTCTTT. It specifies CASSPPMGSDTEAFF.

The chain links TRBV10-3 to TRBJ2-1, with D possibly called TRBD1 or TRBD2 (7 bases each). Germline values: CDR1 ENHRY, CDR2 SYGVKD. V gave up 6 bases and J gave up 4 bases, with 13 bases separating them. CDR3 size: 14 residues. CDR3 sequence: CAIRGGTAYNEQFF. The CDR3 DNA reads as TGTGCCATCAGGGGGGGGACAGCTTACAATGAGCAGTTCTTC.

This clonotype occurred many times. The chain is built from TRBV5-1 and TRBJ2-2; D uncertain. Deletions cut 1 base from V and 3 bases from J, with 10 bases between. Per germline, CDR1 SGHRS and CDR2 YFSETQ. The CDR3 covers 15 residues. The CDR3 spells CASSLNGGYTGELFF. The CDR3 DNA reads as TGCGCCAGCAGCTTGAATGGCGGATACACCGGGGAGCTGTTTTTT.

V is TRBV7-2 and J is TRBJ1-5; possibly TRBD1 for D (6 bases). The CDR3 length is 18 residues. V gave up 7 bases and J gave up 6 bases, with 28 bases separating them. CDR1 SGHTA and CDR2 FQGNSA come from the germline V gene. CDR3 nucleotide sequence: TGTGCCAGCACCCAAGGAGGTCTACAGGGTAGTGTTAGTCAGCCCCAGCATTTT. This gives the protein CASTQGGLQGSVSQPQHF.

This clonotype was seen at least ten times. The V gene is TRBV5-1, the J gene TRBJ2-3, with 10 bases matching TRBD2. Germline V gene lookup returns CDR1 SGHRS and CDR2 YFSETQ. V dropped 6 bases and J dropped 2; count of bases not matched to a gene: 9. This CDR3 is 16 amino acids long. In DNA form, the CDR3 reads TGCGCCAGCATCAAGACCGGGACTAGCGCCACAGATACGCAGTATTTT. Residues: CASIKTGTSATDTQYF. The whole variable domain, filled in from reference TRBV5-1 and TRBJ2-3, reads KAGVTQTPRYLIKTRGQQVTLSCSPISGHRSVSWYQQTPGQGLQFLFEYFSETQRNKGNFPGRFSGRQFSNSRSEMNVSTLELGDSALYLCASIKTGTSATDTQYFGPGTRLTVL.

This clonotype was seen ten or more times. The chain combines TRBV3-1 with TRBJ2-3; 10 nucleotides match TRBD2. The CDR3 sequence is 15 residues long. Trimming cost V 4 bases and J 5 bases; bases outside gene matches: 6. The germline gives CDR1 LGHDT, CDR2 YNNKEL (reference sequence). DNA of the CDR3: TGTGCCAGCAGCCCTAAGCGGGGGGGCCGAGATACGCAGTATTTT. It codes for CASSPKRGGRDTQYF.

This clonotype was counted at least ten times. This chain uses TRBV7-2 with TRBJ1-5; D might be TRBD1 (6 bases). The CDR3 totals 15 residues. The V and J ends lost 5 bases and 3 bases respectively, with 14 bases between them. Germline V gives CDR1 SGHTA, CDR2 FQGNSA. CDR3 region: CASSPHGGPNQPQHF. CDR3 DNA: TGTGCCAGCAGCCCGCACGGGGGGCCCAATCAGCCCCAGCATTTT.